A selection of T cell receptor beta chains follows, all from one sample in a study of blood T cell repertoires in COVID-19. Only in-frame clones appear in the TCRdb table, and some are missing; sequencing was by immunoSEQ multiplex PCR. The table has about 190,000 clones, about four fifths seen once; the top ten hold roughly 8%. Source material: peripheral blood. The source of these receptors is a woman aged 55-70 years with COVID-19, enrolled during active disease. CDR3s include the opening cysteine and the closing phenylalanine or tryptophan. A D gene is named only where the DNA matches it firmly. A clone size is listed for some rows: how often the clone was seen (once, few, many), or a class if it is expanded.

TRBJ2-3,TRBV27,-,TRBD2,CASSRGGQGFTDTQYF,TGTGCCAGCAGCCGCGGGGGGCAGGGGTTCACAGATACGCAGTATTTT
TRBJ2-2,TRBV6-1,-,-,CASSEAGWRRQALSGELFF,TGTGCCAGCAGTGAAGCCGGTTGGCGAAGACAGGCCCTTTCCGGGGAGCTGTTTTTT
TRBJ2-5,TRBV11-3,once,-,CASSLGLGETQYF,TGTGCCAGCAGCTTAGGGCTTGGAGAGACCCAGTACTTC
TRBJ2-1,TRBV4-3,-,TRBD2,CASSQAHGLPGLATYNEQFF,TGCGCCAGCAGCCAAGCCCACGGGCTCCCGGGACTAGCGACGTACAATGAGCAGTTCTTC
TRBJ2-2,TRBV19,-,-,CASTKTRYGELFF,TGTGCCAGTACCAAGACTAGATACGGGGAGCTGTTTTTT
TRBJ2-1,TRBV4-1,-,TRBD2,CASSPSGLAGEQFF,TGCGCCAGCAGCCCTTCCGGACTAGCCGGTGAGCAGTTCTTC
TRBJ2-3,TRBV10-2,once,-,CASIGQITDTQYF,TGCGCCAGCATTGGACAGATCACAGATACGCAGTATTTT
TRBJ1-1,TRBV4-1,once,TRBD1,CASSQETGGRTEAFF,TGCGCCAGCAGCCAAGAGACAGGGGGTAGGACTGAAGCTTTCTTT
TRBJ2-4,TRBV13,-,TRBD2,CASSFSGRKNIQYF,TGTGCCAGCAGCTTTAGCGGGAGGAAAAACATTCAGTACTTC
TRBJ1-3,TRBV27,-,-,CASSLRPPSATAIFSGNTIYF,TGTGCCAGCAGTTTACGACCCCCGTCCGCGACAGCAATCTTCTCTGGAAACACCATATATTTT
TRBJ1-2,TRBV29-1,-,TRBD1,CSVGDREGYTF,TGCAGCGTCGGAGACAGGGAAGGCTACACCTTC
TRBJ2-3,TRBV28,-,TRBD1,CASSFRQGGTDTQYF,TGTGCCAGCAGTTTCCGACAGGGGGGGACAGATACGCAGTATTTT
TRBJ1-2,TRBV3-1/TRBV3-2,few,-,CASSHLGIGYTF,TGTGCCAGCAGCCATCTCGGGATAGGCTACACCTTC
TRBJ1-5,TRBV19,few,-,CASSPPGGMWNQPQHF,TGTGCCAGTAGTCCTCCTGGAGGGATGTGGAATCAGCCCCAGCATTTT
TRBJ2-4,TRBV5-1,-,TRBD1,CASSLTWTGRFENIQYF,TGCGCCAGCAGCTTGACATGGACAGGGAGGTTCGAAAACATTCAGTACTTC
TRBJ2-7,TRBV5-1,-,TRBD1,CASSWGQGSSYEQYF,TGCGCCAGCAGCTGGGGACAGGGGAGCTCCTACGAGCAGTACTTC
TRBJ1-1,TRBV7-5,-,-,CARIDGQVNTEAFF,TGTGCCAGGATTGACGGTCAGGTGAACACTGAAGCTTTCTTT
TRBJ1-2,TRBV19,-,-,CASSIGTDTGGYTF,TGTGCCAGTAGTATAGGGACAGACACGGGTGGCTACACCTTC
TRBJ1-6,TRBV2,-,-,CAIRIKGGFDNSPLHF,TGTGCCATACGCATAAAGGGAGGGTTTGATAATTCACCCCTCCACTTT
TRBJ1-5,TRBV2,-,TRBD1,CASSGDIKGQEPSNQPQHF,TGTGCCAGCAGTGGAGATATCAAGGGACAGGAGCCGAGCAATCAGCCCCAGCATTTT
TRBJ2-5,TRBV28,-,TRBD2,CASKGSGGDQETQYF,TGTGCCAGCAAGGGTAGCGGGGGGGACCAAGAGACCCAGTACTTC
TRBJ2-3,TRBV18,-,TRBD2,CASSPAAGGPRTQYF,TGTGCCAGCTCACCGGCAGCGGGGGGCCCCAGGACGCAGTATTTT
TRBJ1-1,TRBV27,-,-,CASSPRVNTEAFF,TGTGCCAGCAGTCCCAGGGTGAACACTGAAGCTTTCTTT
TRBJ2-7,TRBV10-3,-,-,CAISPTGTNEQYF,TGTGCCATCAGTCCCACCGGGACAAACGAGCAGTACTTC
TRBJ2-3,TRBV5-4,once,-,CASSLAGLFTDTQYF,TGTGCCAGCAGCTTGGCAGGGCTTTTCACAGATACGCAGTATTTT
TRBJ2-1,TRBV6-1,-,-,CASSEEGGDLYNEQFF,TGTGCCAGCAGTGAGGAAGGGGGGGATCTTTACAATGAGCAGTTCTTC
TRBJ1-2,TRBV7-8,-,-,CASSLNPGEGYGYTF,TGTGCCAGCAGCTTAAATCCAGGGGAGGGCTATGGCTACACCTTC
TRBJ2-3,TRBV4-3,-,TRBD2,CASSQDWGLQDTQYF,TGCGCCAGCAGCCAAGATTGGGGACTACAAGATACGCAGTATTTT
TRBJ2-5,TRBV28,-,TRBD2,CASSLAGGAAAETQYF,TGTGCCAGCAGTTTGGCGGGGGGGGCGGCTGCGGAGACCCAGTACTTC
TRBJ1-3,TRBV6-1,-,TRBD1,CASSEATSRGHGNTIYF,TGTGCCAGCAGTGAAGCCACCTCCAGGGGGCATGGAAACACCATATATTTT
TRBJ2-1,TRBV18,-,TRBD2,CASSPHVRTSGTRQFF,TGTGCCAGCTCACCTCACGTTAGAACTAGCGGGACTCGCCAGTTCTTC
TRBJ2-1,TRBV24-1,-,-,CATSDGPGRYNEQFF,TGTGCCACCAGTGACGGACCGGGAAGATACAATGAGCAGTTCTTC
TRBJ2-7,TRBV27,-,TRBD1,CASSFVSRQGSSYEQYF,TGTGCCAGCAGTTTTGTCAGCCGACAGGGAAGCTCCTACGAGCAGTACTTC
TRBJ1-4,TRBV6-5,-,-,CASSYSGQINEKLFF,TGTGCCAGCAGTTACTCGGGACAAATTAATGAAAAACTGTTTTTT
TRBJ2-1,TRBV7-9,-,-,CASSSPGKAKRDEQFF,TGTGCCAGCAGCTCCCCAGGAAAGGCGAAGAGGGATGAGCAGTTCTTC
TRBJ1-2,TRBV7-2,-,TRBD1,CASTQTGFGNYGYTF,TGTGCCAGCACCCAGACAGGGTTCGGGAACTATGGCTACACCTTC
TRBJ2-1,TRBV5-1,-,-,CASSDSPPYNEQFF,TGCGCCAGCAGTGACAGCCCCCCCTACAATGAGCAGTTCTTC
TRBJ2-3,TRBV24-1,-,TRBD1,CATSDLRTGATDTQYF,TGTGCCACCAGTGATTTGAGGACAGGGGCCACAGATACGCAGTATTTT
TRBJ2-1,TRBV7-9,-,TRBD1,CATRGTGPYNEQFF,TGTGCCACGAGGGGGACAGGTCCATACAATGAGCAGTTCTTC
TRBJ1-2,TRBV28,once,TRBD1,CASLRGRGYGYTF,TGTGCCAGCCTCAGGGGCAGGGGGTATGGCTACACCTTC
TRBJ1-5,TRBV24-1,-,TRBD1,CATSDNLGQGSWPQHF,TGTGCCACCAGTGATAACCTGGGACAGGGGAGTTGGCCCCAGCATTTT
TRBJ1-2,TRBV18,-,TRBD1,CASSPGGQGRYGYTF,TGTGCCAGCTCACCGGGTGGACAGGGGCGCTATGGCTACACCTTC
TRBJ2-7,TRBV11-1,-,TRBD2,CASSSSGSGSYEQYF,TGTGCCAGCAGCTCTAGCGGGAGTGGTTCCTACGAGCAGTACTTC
TRBJ1-1,TRBV20-1,-,-,CSARVSVEAFF,TGCAGTGCTAGAGTGTCAGTTGAAGCTTTCTTT
TRBJ2-5,TRBV6-6,-,-,CASSPAETQYF,TGTGCCAGCAGTCCCGCGGAGACCCAGTACTTC
TRBJ2-3,TRBV5-6,-,-,CASSLNLRTNTQYF,TGTGCCAGCAGCTTGAATCTGCGTACGAATACGCAGTATTTT